Shown below are 25 T cell receptor beta chains from a single sample sequenced in a study of blood T cells in healthy people across ages (dated by TCRdb to between 2014 and 2017). The library was prepared using 5' RACE. Sequencer: Illumina HiSeq 2500. A second roughly 7 to 12 cycle PCR used a sample-barcoded 5' primer and a J-beta primer mix. TCRdb's own reprocessing of the public reads used fastp at Q25 and MiXCR and kept productive beta chains. Every CDR3 protein is listed once, alongside the most common genes and DNA of its rows. The sample table lists approximately 1,000,000 distinct CDR3 sequences, 35% to 50% of them with a count of one. Approximately 17% of the sample rests with the top ten. Material: blood. All receptors come from a woman aged 55-70 years in good health.

The rearrangement uses TRBV2 and TRBJ1-5, with D possibly TRBD1 on 6 matching bases. V lost 6 bases and J 1 base, leaving 13 bases between the germline ends. Germline CDR1 SNHLY, CDR2 FYNNEI. CDR3 size: 15 residues. CDR3 nucleotide sequence: TGTGCCAGCAGGGTGACAGGCACAAGCAATCAGCCCCAGCATTTT. The encoded protein is CASRVTGTSNQPQHF. The full variable domain, in which reference TRBV2 and TRBJ1-5 provide the parts outside the CDR3, is EPEVTQTPSHQVTQMGQEVILRCVPISNHLYFYWYRQILGQKVEFLVSFYNNEISEKSEIFDDQFSVERPDGSNFTLKIRSTKLEDSAMYFCASRVTGTSNQPQHFGDGTRLSIL.

The chain is built from TRBV27 and TRBJ2-1; TRBD1 matches at 9 bases. Germline V gene lookup returns CDR1 MNHEY and CDR2 SMNVEV (reference sequence). This CDR3 contains 15 residues. With 2 bases clipped from V and 5 bases from J, the junction kept 4 bases outside the gene matches. Here the CDR3 reads CASSLPGQGHNEQFF. The CDR3 DNA reads TGTGCCAGCAGTTTACCGGGACAGGGACACAATGAGCAGTTCTTC.

V gene TRBV12-3 or TRBV12-4 combines with J gene TRBJ2-3; D is unclear. Trimming left V 6 bases short and J 5 bases short, with 18 bases between. The CDR3 totals 15 residues. CDR3 bases: TGTGCCAGCAGCCCCCCTTCGGGCCTGGGAGATACGCAGTATTTT. It is translated as CASSPPSGLGDTQYF.

The chain uses TRBV6-6 and TRBJ1-3, with 8 nucleotides matching TRBD1. The germline gives CDR1 MNHNY, CDR2 SVGAGI (reference sequence). Losses at the gene ends were 5 bases for V and 0 bases for J; bases not matched to a gene: 6. The CDR3 contains 16 residues. The DNA of the CDR3 is TGTGCCAGCAGTGACAGGGGCCAAAGCTCTGGAAACACCATATATTTT. Translated, it gives CASSDRGQSSGNTIYF.

This clonotype was detected only a few times. The genes are TRBV15 and TRBJ2-1, with a weak D call TRBD2 (5 bases). V was pared by 3 bases and J by 2 bases, with 11 bases between. The CDR3 length is 15 residues. The V gene's germline CDR1 is LNHNV and CDR2 YYDKDF (reference sequence). For the CDR3, the DNA is TGTGCCACCAGCAGTACGAGGGCGCCCTACAATGAGCAGTTCTTC. This encodes CATSSTRAPYNEQFF.

The rearrangement uses TRBV29-1 and TRBJ2-5; D is possibly TRBD1 or TRBD2 (5 bases each). The CDR3 contains 12 residues. V dropped 1 base and J dropped 11 bases, with 14 bases sitting between them. Per the germline V gene, CDR1 is SQVTM and CDR2 is ANQGSEA. CDR3 coding DNA: TGCAGCGTTGAAGCCCGGGTGGGGGAGCAGTACTTC. The encoded protein is CSVEARVGEQYF.

This clonotype was found a few times. The CDR3 coding sequence is TGCAGCGTTGACGGCAGGGGGCTTGACGAGCAGTACTTC. Protein sequence: CSVDGRGLDEQYF. J is TRBJ2-7 and V is TRBV29-1; 8 bases map to TRBD1. The J segment lost 5 bases and the V segment lost 3 bases, leaving 6 bases of the junction unmatched. Germline CDR1 and CDR2: SQVTM and ANQGSEA. This CDR3 has 13 amino acids.

V is TRBV5-1 and J is TRBJ2-3, with 10 nucleotides matching TRBD2. CDR3 length equals 14 residues. V gave up 4 bases and J gave up 7 bases; unmatched junction bases: 6. Germline values: CDR1 SGHRS, CDR2 YFSETQ. The CDR3 DNA sequence: TGCGCCAGCAGCCCCGGGACTAGCGTACATACGCAGTATTTT. Its protein is CASSPGTSVHTQYF.

This clonotype was counted a few times. The genes are TRBV7-2 and TRBJ1-2; D is ambiguous. The V end was cut by 5 bases, the J end by 3 bases, with 10 bases between. CDR1 and CDR2 (germline): SGHTA, FQGNSA. The CDR3 is 13 amino acids. The CDR3 sequence is CASSVVRDYGYTF. In nucleotides, the CDR3 is TGTGCCAGCAGCGTAGTTCGGGACTATGGCTACACCTTC.

A few counts support this clonotype. The rearrangement links TRBV10-3 to TRBJ2-3; D gene ambiguous. This CDR3 contains 12 residues. From germline, CDR1 is ENHRY and CDR2 SYGVKD. V dropped 7 bases and J dropped 0 bases, with 5 bases sitting between them. CDR3 DNA: TGTGCCATCAAGTCTAGCACAGATACGCAGTATTTT. Translating it yields CAIKSSTDTQYF.

The chain joins TRBV7-9 to TRBJ2-1; tentatively, D is TRBD2 (6 bases). Germline loops: CDR1 SEHNR, CDR2 FQNEAQ (reference sequence). CDR3 length equals 15 residues. V shed 2 bases and J shed 2 bases, with 10 bases lying between them. The CDR3 nucleotides are TGTGCCAGCAGCTTACTAGCGCTGACCTACAATGAGCAGTTCTTC. Translating gives CASSLLALTYNEQFF.

This sequence joins TRBV7-2 and TRBJ2-7, with 7 positions matching TRBD2. The junction had 5 bases not matched to a gene; V was cut back by 2 bases and J by 4 bases. Germline lookup yields CDR1 SGHTA and CDR2 FQGNSA. The CDR3 extends over 14 amino acids. The CDR3 DNA reads TGTGCCAGCAGCTTATCGCTAGCGGTTTACGAGCAGTACTTC. Protein product: CASSLSLAVYEQYF.

The chain joins TRBV20-1 to TRBJ2-5; weak D call: TRBD2 (5 bases). The CDR3 is 16 residues long. In germline, CDR1 is DFQATT, CDR2 SNEGSKA (reference sequence). V was clipped by 6 bases and J by 2 bases, with 22 bases between them. The CDR3 region is CSAPRGRGMAQETQYF. The CDR3 DNA is TGCAGTGCCCCCCGTGGACGGGGTATGGCTCAAGAGACCCAGTACTTC.

The table lists this clonotype with a few counts. The gene calls are TRBV7-3 and TRBJ2-1; 7 bases map to TRBD1. V was clipped by 3 bases and J by 0 bases; unmatched bases: 11. The CDR3 has 18 residues. CDR1 is SGHTA, CDR2 FQGTGA, per germline. The CDR3 region has the DNA TGTGCCAGCAGCTTGAAATCCAGGGGACAGACCTCCTACAATGAGCAGTTCTTC. Translating gives CASSLKSRGQTSYNEQFF.

By sample fraction, this clonotype is medium-sized (0.01 to 0.1%). This rearrangement joins TRBV29-1 to TRBJ2-7, with D perhaps TRBD2 (6 bases). V lost 4 bases, J lost 7 bases, and 11 bases lay in between. The germline CDR1 and CDR2 sequences are SQVTM and ANQGSEA. This CDR3 has 11 amino acids. The CDR3 coding sequence is TGCAGCGTTGTCAAGGGAGGAGAGCAGTACTTC. This sequence encodes CSVVKGGEQYF.

V usage is TRBV5-1 and J usage is TRBJ2-1; possibly TRBD2 for D (5 bases). Gene TRBJ2-7 matches the end of the DNA better, so the J call may be wrong. CDR3 length: 16 amino acids. Per germline, CDR1 SGHRS and CDR2 YFSETQ. The CDR3 is CASSLVSGSSYNEQYF. CDR3 sequence (DNA): TGCGCCAGCAGCTTGGTCTCGGGGAGCTCCTACAATGAGCAGTACTTC.

The chain carries TRBV29-1 and TRBJ1-2; 8 bases align to TRBD1. V lost 0 bases to trimming and J lost 5 bases; unmatched junction nucleotides: 5. CDR3 length: 14 amino acids. Germline V gene sequence: CDR1 SQVTM, CDR2 ANQGSEA. The CDR3 nucleotides read TGCAGCGTTGAAGATCCCAGGACAGGGTATGGCTACACCTTC. Translating it yields CSVEDPRTGYGYTF.

The CDR3 spells CASSQDRGRDRYNEQYF. Written as DNA, the CDR3 is TGTGCCAGCAGCCAAGATCGAGGGCGGGACCGTTACAATGAGCAGTACTTC. The rearrangement joins TRBV14 to TRBJ2-7; D might be TRBD2 (6 bases). In germline, CDR1 is SGHDN, CDR2 FVKESK. V lost 0 bases, J lost 7 bases, and 22 bases lay in between. The CDR3 totals 17 residues.

The rearrangement links TRBV30 to TRBJ2-3, with D perhaps given as TRBD1 or TRBD2 (5 bases each). The CDR3 totals 14 residues. Trimming shortened V by 0 bases and J by 2 bases, and 9 bases separated the two germline ends. CDR1 and CDR2 (germline): GTSNPN, SVGIG (reference sequence). CDR3 sequence: CAWSVSGTTDTQYF. The CDR3 DNA sequence: TGTGCCTGGAGTGTATCCGGGACCACAGATACGCAGTATTTT.

The chain links TRBV24-1 to TRBJ2-1, with D perhaps TRBD2 (6 bases). The ends were cut back, 4 bases at V and 9 bases at J, with 15 bases in the middle. Germline V lookup: CDR1 KGHDR, CDR2 SFDVKD. The CDR3 runs 14 residues. The CDR3 is CATSDGVAGGEQFF. The CDR3 DNA sequence: TGTGCCACCAGTGACGGGGTAGCCGGGGGTGAGCAGTTCTTC.

This clonotype was seen a handful of times. This rearrangement joins TRBV5-1 to TRBJ2-1, with TRBD1 identical over 7 bases. The CDR3 spans 14 residues. The junction had 7 bases not matched to a gene; V was cut back by 3 bases and J by 7 bases. CDR1 is SGHRS, CDR2 YFSETQ, per germline. CDR3 in amino acids: CASSSVRDSNEQFF. The CDR3 nucleotides read TGCGCCAGCAGCTCGGTCCGGGACAGTAATGAGCAGTTCTTC.

J is TRBJ2-1 and V is TRBV7-3, with TRBD2 identical over 11 bases. Germline trimming cut 5 bases from V and 6 bases from J; bases unmatched to any gene: 6. The CDR3 has 15 amino acids. The germline V gene encodes CDR1 SGHTA and CDR2 FQGTGA. CDR3 sequence: CASSPRLAGINEQFF. CDR3 sequence (DNA): TGTGCCAGCAGCCCAAGACTAGCGGGAATCAATGAGCAGTTCTTC.

In its sample, this clonotype was seen a few times. This chain connects TRBV4-1 to TRBJ2-7, with a weak D call TRBD2 (6 bases). Trimming cost V 6 bases and J 6 bases, with 24 bases left between them. Germline V CDR1 and CDR2: MGHRA, YSYEKL. The CDR3 extends over 16 amino acids. The CDR3 spells CASSPRASGGTGEQYF. CDR3 nucleotides: TGCGCCAGCAGTCCCCGAGCGTCGGGCGGGACTGGCGAGCAGTACTTC.

The J gene is TRBJ2-7, the V gene TRBV6-1; D is ambiguous. CDR1 MNHNS and CDR2 SASEGT come from the germline V gene. CDR3 size: 13 residues. The ends were cut back, 7 bases at V and 2 bases at J, with 12 bases in the middle. This chain's CDR3 is CASIRIAPYEQYF. The CDR3 DNA reads as TGTGCCAGCATCAGGATCGCCCCCTACGAGCAGTACTTC.

The chain couples TRBV2 to TRBJ1-1; 8 bases are shared with TRBD1. The CDR3 covers 16 residues. Germline V gives CDR1 SNHLY, CDR2 FYNNEI. J was trimmed by 6 bases and V by 5 bases; bases with no gene match: 14. The DNA for the CDR3 is TGTGCCAGCAGTAGAGACAGGGGTCCGATCTTAGCTGAAGCTTTCTTT. Translating it yields CASSRDRGPILAEAFF.